This passage covers 18 T cell receptor beta chains from one sample sequenced in a study of cytomegalovirus exposure and HLA in healthy donors. Some clones are missing from TCRdb's copy, which holds only in-frame ones; the method was immunoSEQ multiplex PCR. The data show some 75,000 clones, approximately 96% seen once. What was sequenced was PBMCs. Every receptor here comes from a woman in her late teens or twenties in good health and CMV-seronegative.

The rearrangement uses TRBV2 and TRBJ1-2, with TRBD1 matching 8 bases. CDR3 length equals 15 residues. CDR1 is SNHLY and CDR2 is FYNNEI in the germline V gene. Germline trimming cut 6 bases from V and 7 bases from J; bases unmatched to any gene: 13. CDR3 protein: CASSKSMDRDSGYTF. For the CDR3, the DNA is TGTGCCAGCAGCAAATCAATGGACAGGGATTCTGGCTACACCTTC.

The chain combines TRBV13 with TRBJ2-7, with D possibly matching TRBD1 (6 bases). The CDR3 extends over 14 amino acids. Looked up from germline, CDR1 is PRHDT and CDR2 is FYEKMQ (reference sequence). V gave up 5 bases and J gave up 9 bases, with 20 bases separating them. CDR3 nucleotides: TGTGCCAGCAGCGCCGGGACGAACCTCAGGGGGCAGTACTTC. It is translated as CASSAGTNLRGQYF.

This chain joins TRBV18 and TRBJ2-4; D possibly corresponds to TRBD2 (6 bases). Per germline, CDR1 KGHSH and CDR2 LQKENI. This CDR3 spans 12 amino acids. V dropped 0 bases and J dropped 12 bases, with 9 bases sitting between them. Here the CDR3 reads CASSPPMGGQYF. CDR3 in DNA: TGTGCCAGCTCACCACCGATGGGGGGTCAGTACTTC.

The chain joins TRBV11-1 to TRBJ1-2; D uncertain. The germline V gene encodes CDR1 SGHAT and CDR2 FQDESV (reference sequence). CDR3 length equals 12 residues. V lost 3 bases and J 6 bases, leaving 8 bases between the germline ends. CDR3 in DNA: TGTGCCAGCAGCTTGGGCAGAGATGGCTACACCTTC. This sequence encodes CASSLGRDGYTF.

The table lists this clone with a count of one. The CDR3 loop reads CAWSVDRLTVSNTGELFF. The CDR3 DNA sequence: TGTGCCTGGAGTGTGGATAGACTAACCGTCTCGAACACCGGGGAGCTGTTTTTT. V and J are TRBV30 and TRBJ2-2, with D tentatively TRBD2 (5 bases). This CDR3 spans 18 amino acids. V gave up 0 bases and J gave up 0 bases, with 17 bases separating them. Germline lookup yields CDR1 GTSNPN and CDR2 SVGIG (reference sequence).

The sample holds one count of this clone. The chain couples TRBV28 to TRBJ2-2; D perhaps matches TRBD2 (6 bases). Germline V CDR1 and CDR2: MDHEN, SYDVKM. The CDR3 sequence is 14 residues long. V lost 7 bases and J lost 2, with 11 bases in between. The CDR3 DNA follows: TGTGCCAGCAAGGGCGGGGCAAACACCGGGGAGCTGTTTTTT. Its translation is CASKGGANTGELFF.

The chain's CDR3 is CASSLAVSGTSTDTQYF. CDR3 sequence (DNA): TGCGCCAGCAGCTTGGCCGTTTCGGGGACTAGCACAGATACGCAGTATTTT. V usage is TRBV5-1 and J usage is TRBJ2-3, with a weak D call TRBD2 (6 bases). The CDR3 is made up of 17 amino acids. V was trimmed by 0 bases and J by 0 bases, leaving 14 bases between them. The germline CDR1 and CDR2 sequences are SGHRS and YFSETQ.

The rearrangement links TRBV2 to TRBJ1-2, with D possibly being TRBD1 (6 bases). The V gene's germline CDR1 is SNHLY and CDR2 FYNNEI. The ends were cut back, 10 bases at V and 1 base at J, with 22 bases in the middle. This CDR3 region has 16 residues. In DNA, the CDR3 is TGTGCCACCTGGACAGACCAGGCGCTGTTTAACTATGGCTACACCTTC. Its protein is CATWTDQALFNYGYTF.

The V and J genes are TRBV10-1 and TRBJ2-7; 10 positions agree with TRBD1. V lost 3 bases and J lost 4; bases outside the gene matches: 6. Germline CDR1 WNHNN, CDR2 SYGVQD (reference sequence). CDR3 length: 15 amino acids. CDR3 bases: TGCGCCAGCAGTGAACCGGGACAGGGGAGGTACGAGCAGTACTTC. This gives the protein CASSEPGQGRYEQYF.

This chain uses TRBV21-1 with TRBJ2-5; no check of the table's D call, TRBD2, against the DNA was made. TRBV21-1 is reported as a pseudogene. The CDR3 sequence is 11 residues long. CDR3 sequence reads: CASSNLETQYF. The CDR3 region has the DNA TGTGCCAGCAGCAATCTTGAGACCCAGTACTTC.

The J gene is TRBJ2-7, the V gene TRBV11-2, with a tentative D call TRBD2 (5 bases). CDR3 size: 14 residues. Trimming stripped 6 bases from V and 2 bases from J, with 14 bases between. Germline V gene data show CDR1 as SGHAT and CDR2 as FQNNGV. The CDR3: CASRQTSFPYEQYF. In DNA, the CDR3 is TGTGCCAGCAGACAAACTAGTTTTCCCTACGAGCAGTACTTC.

The V gene is TRBV2, the J gene TRBJ2-1, with 9 bases identical to TRBD2. Germline V lookup: CDR1 SNHLY, CDR2 FYNNEI. After removal of 7 bases from V and 2 bases from J, the junction contained 9 bases not matched to a gene. The CDR3 extends over 16 amino acids. The DNA of the CDR3 is TGTGCCAGCATAGGGTCGAGCGGGAGGCCCTACAATGAGCAGTTCTTC. Amino acid sequence: CASIGSSGRPYNEQFF.

The chain carries TRBV9 and TRBJ2-7, with TRBD1 matching 7 bases. Trimming at V came to 3 bases and at J to 5 bases, leaving 8 bases not matched to a gene. From germline, CDR1 is SGDLS and CDR2 YYNGEE. The CDR3 length is 14 residues. The CDR3 bases are TGTGCCAGCAGCGCTAGACAGGGCAGGGACGAGCAGTACTTC. Translating it yields CASSARQGRDEQYF.

This sequence joins TRBV2 and TRBJ2-1; 13 positions agree with TRBD2. This CDR3 is built from 16 residues. Germline V gene data show CDR1 as SNHLY and CDR2 as FYNNEI. With V trimmed by 3 bases and J by 9 bases, 8 bases remained unmatched. This chain's CDR3 is CASSERTSGRRGEQFF. As DNA, the CDR3 is TGTGCCAGCAGTGAGCGGACTAGCGGGAGAAGAGGTGAGCAGTTCTTC.

This clone was seen a single time. V usage is TRBV6-1 and J usage is TRBJ2-1, with a tentative D call TRBD2 (5 bases). Germline-derived CDR1 and CDR2 are MNHNS and SASEGT. Trimming took off 4 bases at V and 6 bases at J, with 10 bases between the two ends. There are 13 residues in the CDR3. The CDR3 is CASSVLDSNEQFF. The CDR3 DNA follows: TGTGCCAGCAGTGTCCTGGACTCCAATGAGCAGTTCTTC.

This sequence joins TRBV30 and TRBJ2-6; D is possibly TRBD2 (5 bases). The ends were cut back, 1 base at V and 0 bases at J, with 7 bases in the middle. CDR1 is GTSNPN, CDR2 SVGIG, per germline (reference sequence). The CDR3 totals 15 residues. The CDR3 DNA reads TGTGCCTGGAGTGAGGAGGTCTCTGGGGCCAACGTCCTGACTTTC. Translated: CAWSEEVSGANVLTF.

The V call is TRBV6-1, the J call TRBJ1-6, with D perhaps matching TRBD1 (6 bases). Germline V gene sequence: CDR1 MNHNS, CDR2 SASEGT. The CDR3 extends over 18 amino acids. Trimming removed 1 base at V and 0 bases at J, with 13 bases between. The CDR3 spells CASSEGDRSRSYNSPLHF. CDR3 nucleotide sequence: TGTGCCAGCAGTGAAGGAGACAGGTCCCGCTCCTATAATTCACCCCTCCACTTT.

The CDR3 nucleotides are TGTGCCAGTAGTATAGAATTGGGGACAGGGTCCTACGAGCAGTACTTC. Its protein product is CASSIELGTGSYEQYF. The chain has TRBV19 and TRBJ2-7; TRBD1 agrees at 9 bases. V lost 0 bases, J lost 1 base, and 4 bases stayed unmatched. Germline V lookup: CDR1 LNHDA, CDR2 SQIVND (reference sequence). This CDR3 has 16 residues. The full variable domain, its missing parts supplied by reference TRBV19 and TRBJ2-7, is DGGITQSPKYLFRKEGQNVTLSCEQNLNHDAMYWYRQDPGQGLRLIYYSQIVNDFQKGDIAEGYSVSREKKESFPLTVTSAQKNPTAFYLCASSIELGTGSYEQYFGPGTRLTVT.